Following are 27 T cell receptor beta chains from one sample sequenced in a study of blood T cell repertoires in COVID-19. The table came from immunoSEQ multiplex PCR; TCRdb's copy has only in-frame clones and leaves some out. The data contain some 200,000 clones, roughly four fifths of them seen just once; the ten biggest clones take up roughly 3%. Sequenced material: peripheral blood. All receptors derive from a woman aged 25 to 39 who had recovered from COVID-19.

CDR3 coding DNA: TGTGCCAGCATCGTACGGGAGAACGAAAGACAAGAGACCCAGTACTTC. It is translated as CASIVRENERQETQYF. V and J are TRBV5-5 and TRBJ2-5; D might be TRBD2 (6 bases). Deletions cut 6 bases from V and 2 bases from J, with 20 bases between. CDR3 length equals 16 residues. Germline assignment: CDR1 SGHKS and CDR2 YYEKEE (reference sequence).

This CDR3 is CASSAVQGTEAFF. The CDR3 coding sequence is TGCGCCAGCAGTGCCGTACAGGGAACTGAAGCTTTCTTT. The chain has TRBV10-2 and TRBJ1-1, with a weak D call TRBD1 (6 bases). The ends were cut back, 4 bases at V and 5 bases at J, with 11 bases in the middle. The CDR3 runs 13 residues. Germline-derived CDR1 and CDR2 are WSHSY and SAAADI.

The rearrangement joins TRBV7-2 to TRBJ2-1; the D gene is possibly TRBD2 (6 bases). The CDR3 has 15 amino acids. CDR1 is SGHTA, CDR2 FQGNSA, per germline. With 4 bases removed from V and 6 bases from J, the gap between germline ends came to 16 bases. In DNA, the CDR3 is TGTGCCAGCAGCTACACGGGAGAGGTCGGCAATGAGCAGTTCTTC. Translation gives CASSYTGEVGNEQFF.

This chain connects TRBV27 to TRBJ1-5; D perhaps matches TRBD1 (6 bases). The V and J ends lost 0 bases and 6 bases respectively, with 9 bases between them. This CDR3 has 14 residues. The germline V gene has CDR1 MNHEY and CDR2 SMNVEV (reference sequence). The CDR3 loop reads CASSLSRGGQPQHF. The CDR3 DNA sequence: TGTGCCAGCAGTTTATCCAGGGGCGGTCAGCCCCAGCATTTT.

The chain recombines TRBV6-5 with TRBJ2-1; TRBD2 matches at 8 bases. After removal of 7 bases from V and 6 bases from J, the junction contained 5 bases not matched to a gene. The V gene's germline CDR1 is MNHEY and CDR2 SVGAGI. The CDR3 is 13 amino acids. The CDR3 bases are TGTGCCAGCACATTCGGGACTAGCAATGAGCAGTTCTTC. Translation gives CASTFGTSNEQFF.

V gene TRBV5-1 combines with J gene TRBJ1-5; D is ambiguous. Looked up from germline, CDR1 is SGHRS and CDR2 is YFSETQ. Trimming removed 5 bases at V and 2 bases at J, with 14 bases between. CDR3 length: 15 residues. CDR3 loop: CASSLMDGGNQPQHF. In DNA form, the CDR3 reads TGCGCCAGCAGTTTAATGGACGGGGGCAATCAGCCCCAGCATTTT.

The chain is built from TRBV2 and TRBJ2-3, with D hard to call. The V end lost 1 base, the J end lost 2 bases, and 13 bases lay between the germline ends. The CDR3 spans 16 residues. Germline V lookup: CDR1 SNHLY, CDR2 FYNNEI. This CDR3 reads CASSEVLGQYTDTQYF. CDR3 nucleotides: TGTGCCAGCAGTGAAGTTCTTGGGCAGTACACAGATACGCAGTATTTT.

CDR3 sequence: CATGTLAKNIQYF. For the CDR3, the DNA is TGTGCCACTGGGACTCTAGCCAAAAACATTCAGTACTTC. V usage is TRBV10-3 and J usage is TRBJ2-4; a weak D match, TRBD2 (6 bases). CDR1 and CDR2 (germline): ENHRY, SYGVKD. The CDR3 is 13 amino acids. V lost 10 bases to trimming and J lost 0 bases, with 10 bases between them.

The rearrangement joins TRBV12-3 or TRBV12-4 to TRBJ2-7; the D is unclear. The CDR3 has 12 residues. V lost 7 bases, J lost 2 bases, and 9 bases lay in between. CDR3 protein: CASTLTAYEQYF. CDR3 DNA: TGTGCCAGCACCCTCACAGCCTACGAGCAGTACTTC.

This chain connects TRBV24-1 to TRBJ2-2, with 8 bases aligning to TRBD1. Germline lookup yields CDR1 KGHDR and CDR2 SFDVKD. The CDR3 has 16 amino acids. The V gene end was trimmed by 3 bases and the J gene end by 6 bases; junction bases not matched to a gene: 8. The CDR3 loop reads CATSDMGTGRPGELFF. The CDR3 coding sequence is TGTGCCACCAGTGATATGGGGACAGGACGTCCCGGGGAGCTGTTTTTT.

This clone was detected only once. The genes are TRBV18 and TRBJ2-7; 9 nucleotides agree with TRBD2. Per the germline V gene, CDR1 is KGHSH and CDR2 is LQKENI. The CDR3 spans 14 residues. Unmatched junction bases numbered 3, after V lost 2 bases and J lost 4 bases. The CDR3: CASSPGTSRYEQYF. For the CDR3, the DNA is TGTGCCAGCTCACCAGGGACTAGCAGATACGAGCAGTACTTC.

For the CDR3, the DNA is TGTGCCAGCAGCGTAGGAGGACTAGCCCACAATGAGCAGTTCTTC. This codes for CASSVGGLAHNEQFF. The genes are TRBV9 and TRBJ2-1, with 8 bases lining up with TRBD2. The CDR3 sequence is 15 residues long. The germline V gene has CDR1 SGDLS and CDR2 YYNGEE. Losses at the gene ends were 0 bases for V and 5 bases for J; bases not matched to a gene: 4.

This rearrangement joins TRBV27 to TRBJ1-4, with 7 bases identical to TRBD1. This CDR3 is 13 amino acids long. CDR1 MNHEY and CDR2 SMNVEV come from the germline V gene (reference sequence). V lost 6 bases to trimming and J lost 8 bases; unmatched junction nucleotides: 6. CDR3 residues: CASSSDRAEKLFF. Here the CDR3 DNA reads TGTGCCAGCAGCTCAGACAGGGCGGAAAAACTGTTTTTT.

The V gene is TRBV6-1, the J gene TRBJ1-2; TRBD1 agrees at 9 bases. This CDR3 has 15 amino acids. Germline CDR1 MNHNS, CDR2 SASEGT. Losses at the gene ends were 1 base for V and 4 bases for J; bases not matched to a gene: 4. CDR3 DNA sequence: TGTGCCAGCAGTGAAGTTCGGACAGGGGCCTATGGCTACACCTTC. Translating gives CASSEVRTGAYGYTF.

V is TRBV7-3 and J is TRBJ2-3, with unresolved D. CDR1 is SGHTA and CDR2 is FQGTGA in the germline V gene. Trimming stripped 2 bases from V and 5 bases from J, with 5 bases between. The CDR3 has 12 amino acids. For the CDR3, the DNA is TGTGCCAGCAGCTTAGTCGGAGATACGCAGTATTTT. This gives the protein CASSLVGDTQYF.

The V gene is TRBV28, the J gene TRBJ1-2; no reliable D call. Per germline, CDR1 MDHEN and CDR2 SYDVKM. The CDR3 runs to 15 residues. The germline V and J ends were trimmed by 6 bases and 4 bases, with 18 bases remaining between them. In DNA form, the CDR3 reads TGTGCCAGCAGCCACACCAACCCCTTAGCCTATGGCTACACCTTC. Translation: CASSHTNPLAYGYTF.

The J gene is TRBJ2-5, the V gene TRBV27; D possibly corresponds to TRBD2 (5 bases). The CDR3 is made up of 15 amino acids. Germline CDR1 is MNHEY and CDR2 is SMNVEV (reference sequence). Trimming took off 0 bases at V and 5 bases at J, with 13 bases between the two ends. CDR3 DNA sequence: TGTGCCAGCAGTTTATCTGTGGGAGATGACGAGACCCAGTACTTC. It is translated as CASSLSVGDDETQYF.

This clone is a singleton in its sample. The J gene is TRBJ2-3, the V gene TRBV28, with TRBD2 identical over 11 bases. CDR3 size: 16 residues. Germline V gene lookup returns CDR1 MDHEN and CDR2 SYDVKM. V lost 3 bases and J lost 4; bases outside the gene matches: 6. The CDR3 nucleotides read TGTGCCAGCAGTTTTTCGCTAGCGGGAGGTCCAGATACGCAGTATTTT. Amino acid sequence: CASSFSLAGGPDTQYF.

V usage is TRBV9 and J usage is TRBJ1-1; 9 bases agree with TRBD1. The CDR3 totals 15 residues. Germline CDR1 SGDLS, CDR2 YYNGEE. Trimming took 2 bases from V and 3 from J; bases not matched to a gene: 5. As DNA, the CDR3 is TGTGCCAGCAGCGTCAACAGGGGGCGCGACACTGAAGCTTTCTTT. Residues: CASSVNRGRDTEAFF.

This clone was counted only a few times. V is TRBV5-1 and J is TRBJ2-2, with 10 positions matching TRBD2. The J segment lost 5 bases and the V segment lost 0 bases, leaving 7 bases of the junction unmatched. The CDR3 loop spans 17 amino acids. CDR1 and CDR2 from the germline V gene are SGHRS and YFSETQ. The CDR3: CASSLVAGLAITGELFF. CDR3 sequence (DNA): TGCGCCAGCAGCTTGGTAGCGGGACTAGCGATTACCGGGGAGCTGTTTTTT.

The chain uses TRBV19 and TRBJ2-1, with TRBD2 matching 7 bases. The trim removed 8 bases at V and 4 bases at J, leaving 11 bases unmatched. The CDR3 length is 15 residues. Germline V lookup: CDR1 LNHDA, CDR2 SQIVND (reference sequence). In nucleotides, the CDR3 is TGTGCCAGTGCTACGGGAGGTATGATATACAATGAGCAGTTCTTC. Protein product: CASATGGMIYNEQFF.

The J gene is TRBJ2-5, the V gene TRBV28; 8 nucleotides match TRBD1. Germline-derived CDR1 and CDR2 are MDHEN and SYDVKM. The CDR3 contains 15 residues. Trimming at V came to 4 bases and at J to 4 bases, leaving 8 bases not matched to a gene. This CDR3 is CASSSGQGLRETQYF. The CDR3 DNA is TGTGCCAGCAGTTCTGGACAGGGACTGAGAGAGACCCAGTACTTC. The variable domain in full, completed from reference TRBV28 and TRBJ2-5, reads DVKVTQSSRYLVKRTGEKVFLECVQDMDHENMFWYRQDPGLGLRLIYFSYDVKMKEKGDIPEGYSVSREKKERFSLILESASTNQTSMYLCASSSGQGLRETQYFGPGTRLLVL.

This clone came up a few times. This rearrangement joins TRBV28 to TRBJ2-7; the match to TRBD2 covers 11 bases. Trimming cost V 5 bases and J 3 bases; bases outside gene matches: 9. This CDR3 is 16 amino acids long. CDR1 and CDR2 from the germline V gene are MDHEN and SYDVKM. DNA for the CDR3: TGTGCCAGCAGTCCTGGGACTAGCGGAATCTACTACGAGCAGTACTTC. Residues: CASSPGTSGIYYEQYF.

The chain uses TRBV11-2 and TRBJ2-5, with TRBD1 matching 7 bases. The CDR3 extends over 16 amino acids. Trimming cost V 5 bases and J 1 base; bases outside gene matches: 10. Germline V gene sequence: CDR1 SGHAT, CDR2 FQNNGV. The CDR3 loop is CASSPEGGTAQETQYF. The CDR3 DNA is TGTGCCAGCAGCCCCGAAGGTGGGACAGCCCAAGAGACCCAGTACTTC.

The gene calls are TRBV9 and TRBJ2-1; TRBD2 aligns across 7 bases. The CDR3 sequence is 17 residues long. V lost 1 base, J lost 0 bases, and 7 bases stayed unmatched. The germline CDR1 and CDR2 sequences are SGDLS and YYNGEE. The CDR3 nucleotides read TGTGCCAGCAGCGTACGGACCGGCGGGAGCTCCTACAATGAGCAGTTCTTC. It specifies CASSVRTGGSSYNEQFF.

The V call is TRBV7-3, the J call TRBJ2-1; possibly TRBD2 for D (6 bases). The CDR3 covers 16 residues. Trimming removed 3 bases at V and 8 bases at J, with 20 bases between. Germline V CDR1 and CDR2: SGHTA, FQGTGA. The CDR3 loop reads CASSFSEASGVHEQFF. The DNA of the CDR3 is TGTGCCAGCAGCTTCTCGGAGGCCTCGGGAGTTCATGAGCAGTTCTTC.

V is TRBV4-1 and J is TRBJ2-5; 8 bases align to TRBD1. The trim removed 4 bases at V and 4 bases at J, leaving 5 bases unmatched. Germline assignment: CDR1 MGHRA and CDR2 YSYEKL. The CDR3 contains 14 residues. The CDR3 region has the DNA TGCGCCAGCAGCCCATCGGACAGGGCAGAGACCCAGTACTTC. Protein product: CASSPSDRAETQYF.